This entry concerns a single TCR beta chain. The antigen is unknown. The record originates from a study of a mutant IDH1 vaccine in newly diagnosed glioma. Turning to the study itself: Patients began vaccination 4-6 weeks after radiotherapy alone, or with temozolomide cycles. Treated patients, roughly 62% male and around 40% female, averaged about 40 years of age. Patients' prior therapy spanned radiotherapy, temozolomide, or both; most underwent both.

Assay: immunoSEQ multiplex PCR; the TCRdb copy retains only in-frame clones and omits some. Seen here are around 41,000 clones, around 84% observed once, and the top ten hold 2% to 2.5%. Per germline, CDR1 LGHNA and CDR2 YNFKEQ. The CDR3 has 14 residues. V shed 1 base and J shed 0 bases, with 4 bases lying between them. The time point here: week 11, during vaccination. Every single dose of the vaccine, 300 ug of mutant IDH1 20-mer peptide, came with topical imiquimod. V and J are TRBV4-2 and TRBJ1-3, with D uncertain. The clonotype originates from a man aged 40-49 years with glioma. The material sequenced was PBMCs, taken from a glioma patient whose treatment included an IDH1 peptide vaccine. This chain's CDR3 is CASSQAFSGNTIYF. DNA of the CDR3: TGTGCCAGCAGCCAAGCCTTCTCTGGAAACACCATATATTTT.